One and the same sample provided the 14 T cell receptor beta chains below, sequenced in a study of T cell repertoires in cytomegalovirus infection. Using its own MiXCR run on the reads, TCRdb lists one record per CDR3 protein. The repertoire includes approximately 130,000 distinct CDR3 sequences, 24% of them detected once, and roughly 33% sits in the top ten. These receptors have no identified antigens. Sample: PBMCs, sequenced either directly or after in vitro stimulation (not recorded which). These receptors came from a human donor in good health (CMV status not recorded). Some clones in this sample may be carry-over from other donors' samples.

There are a few counts of this clonotype. The V call is TRBV18, the J call TRBJ2-1, with D possibly matching TRBD1 (7 bases). CDR1 and CDR2 from the germline V gene are KGHSH and LQKENI. Trimming took off 3 bases at V and 12 bases at J, with 24 bases between the two ends. This CDR3 spans 16 amino acids. The CDR3 here is CASSPISGLTGALQFF. In nucleotides, the CDR3 is TGTGCCAGCTCACCTATATCTGGACTAACAGGGGCTTTGCAGTTCTTC.

In this sample, this clonotype turned up a few times. The chain has TRBV7-8 and TRBJ1-4; tentative D call: TRBD1 (5 bases). V was trimmed by 5 bases and J by 5 bases, leaving 27 bases between them. From germline, CDR1 is SGHVS and CDR2 FQNEAQ. The CDR3 has 19 residues. CDR3 in amino acids: CASSGNLAGRSDPNEKLFF. The CDR3 DNA reads as TGTGCCAGCAGCGGTAACTTGGCAGGGCGATCCGACCCGAATGAAAAACTGTTTTTT.

This clonotype was counted only a few times. This chain joins TRBV19 and TRBJ2-3; TRBD2 agrees at 9 bases. CDR3 length: 14 residues. CDR1 and CDR2 (germline): LNHDA, SQIVND (reference sequence). The V segment lost 5 bases and the J segment 4 bases; nucleotides outside the gene matches: 4. In DNA, the CDR3 is TGTGCCAGTAGTCTAGCGGGGACGCCAGATACGCAGTATTTT. Translated: CASSLAGTPDTQYF.

The rearrangement uses TRBV28 and TRBJ2-1; the match to TRBD2 covers 7 bases. CDR1 and CDR2 (germline): MDHEN, SYDVKM. The CDR3 has 15 amino acids. With V trimmed by 7 bases and J by 5 bases, 11 bases remained unmatched. CDR3 sequence (DNA): TGTGCCAGCACCCCACTGGGGGAGGGAAACAATGAGCAGTTCTTC. This translates into CASTPLGEGNNEQFF.

This sequence joins TRBV20-1 and TRBJ2-7, with D perhaps TRBD1 (5 bases). Germline V gene sequence: CDR1 DFQATT, CDR2 SNEGSKA (reference sequence). With 0 bases removed from V and 0 bases from J, the gap between germline ends came to 15 bases. There are 16 residues in the CDR3. CDR3 region: CSARDPQGTFSYEQYF. CDR3 coding DNA: TGCAGTGCTAGAGACCCCCAGGGTACATTCTCCTACGAGCAGTACTTC.

The sample holds a few counts of this clonotype. The genes are TRBV7-2 and TRBJ2-7; TRBD2 aligns across 10 bases. V shed 3 bases, J shed 4 bases, and the junction held 3 bases outside the gene matches. The CDR3 length is 14 residues. From germline, CDR1 is SGHTA and CDR2 FQGNSA. The DNA for the CDR3 is TGTGCCAGCAGCTTTAGCGGGAGGTTATACGAGCAGTACTTC. Translation gives CASSFSGRLYEQYF. The variable domain in full, completed from reference TRBV7-2 and TRBJ2-7, reads GAGVSQSPSNKVTEKGKDVELRCDPISGHTALYWYRQSLGQGLEFLIYFQGNSAPDKSGLPSDRFSAERTGGSVSTLTIQRTQQEDSAVYLCASSFSGRLYEQYFGPGTRLTVT.

The chain is built from TRBV14 and TRBJ2-1, with unresolved D. This CDR3 is 15 amino acids long. CDR1 is SGHDN and CDR2 is FVKESK in the germline V gene. V lost 2 bases and J 12 bases, leaving 20 bases between the germline ends. CDR3 amino acids: CASSQKVGSTLPQFF. The CDR3 nucleotides read TGTGCCAGCAGCCAAAAGGTGGGATCAACCCTTCCGCAGTTCTTC. Full variable domain (rest looked up from reference TRBV14 and TRBJ2-1): EAGVTQFPSHSVIEKGQTVTLRCDPISGHDNLYWYRRVMGKEIKFLLHFVKESKQDESGMPNNRFLAERTGGTYSTLKVQPAELEDSGVYFCASSQKVGSTLPQFFGPGTRLTVL.

The chain combines TRBV7-9 with TRBJ1-2, with D possibly matching TRBD1 (6 bases). There are 16 residues in the CDR3. V was cut by 6 bases and J by 10 bases, with 27 bases left in between. CDR1 and CDR2 (germline): SEHNR, FQNEAQ (reference sequence). The CDR3 reads CASSRRGGLTKAVYTF. The DNA for the CDR3 is TGTGCCAGCAGTCGCCGCGGGGGCCTCACGAAAGCGGTCTACACCTTC.

The CDR3, as DNA: TGTGCCATCAGTGGGGGACGGATGAACACTGAAGCTTTCTTT. It yields the protein CAISGGRMNTEAFF. The J gene is TRBJ1-1, the V gene TRBV10-3, with D perhaps TRBD1 (5 bases). The ends were cut back, 4 bases at V and 0 bases at J, with 9 bases in the middle. CDR1 and CDR2 from the germline V gene are ENHRY and SYGVKD. This CDR3 is built from 14 residues.

This clonotype was seen many times. The chain has TRBV7-2 and TRBJ2-5; D is uncertain. The germline V gene has CDR1 SGHTA and CDR2 FQGNSA. The CDR3 contains 16 residues. Trimming pared 6 bases from V and 2 bases from J, leaving 19 bases between. The CDR3 reads CASSANYRAGQETQYF. In DNA form, the CDR3 reads TGTGCCAGCAGTGCGAATTACCGGGCCGGGCAAGAGACCCAGTACTTC.

This clonotype was recorded at least ten times. The chain uses TRBV12-3 or TRBV12-4 and TRBJ2-7; a weak D match, TRBD2 (6 bases). This CDR3 contains 13 residues. Between the trimmed V and J ends, which lost 3 bases and 6 bases, there was a span of 12 bases. The CDR3 region has the DNA TGTGCCAGCAGTTTCTCAACTAGCTCCGAGCAGTACTTC. Protein product: CASSFSTSSEQYF.

The gene calls are TRBV20-1 and TRBJ2-1, with TRBD1 identical over 7 bases. Per germline, CDR1 DFQATT and CDR2 SNEGSKA (reference sequence). V shed 6 bases, J shed 5 bases, and the junction held 10 bases outside the gene matches. The CDR3 is made up of 14 amino acids. In DNA form, the CDR3 reads TGCAGTGCCACTGACAGGGTGGGGCACAATGAGCAGTTCTTC. It yields the protein CSATDRVGHNEQFF.

This clonotype has a handful of counts. The CDR3 is CASSLNPVSTDTQYF. The CDR3 DNA follows: TGTGCCAGCAGCTTAAATCCGGTTAGCACAGATACGCAGTATTTT. The chain couples TRBV7-3 to TRBJ2-3; D unresolved. Trimming took 1 base from V and 0 from J, leaving 8 bases between them. The CDR3 is 15 residues long. Germline V lookup: CDR1 SGHTA, CDR2 FQGTGA.

A single count supports this clonotype. The rearrangement links TRBV7-8 to TRBJ2-1; 8 bases map to TRBD2. Germline-derived CDR1 and CDR2 are SGHVS and FQNEAQ. V lost 1 base and J lost 2; bases outside the gene matches: 4. This CDR3 contains 16 residues. CDR3 sequence reads: CASSLVPSGPYNEQFF. DNA for the CDR3: TGTGCCAGCAGCTTAGTCCCTAGCGGGCCCTACAATGAGCAGTTCTTC.